These T cell receptor beta chains were read from a single sample in a study of cytotoxic CD8 clonotypes in ibrutinib-treated CLL. Data came from immunoSEQ multiplex PCR; TCRdb stores just in-frame clones and leaves some out. The data contain roughly 160,000 clones, 84% of them singletons. The sample consisted of PBMCs, taken after 24 months of ibrutinib treatment. These receptors were obtained from a human donor with chronic lymphocytic leukemia. Each CDR3 is given without its conserved first and last residue.

J gene | V gene | CDR3 protein
TRBJ2-7 | TRBV6-1 | ASISSGSNEQY
TRBJ1-2 | TRBV4-3 | ASSPGVLYGYT
TRBJ2-7 | TRBV30 | AWRTTQGLPYEQY
TRBJ1-2 | TRBV28 | ASGLPGQDSKT
TRBJ2-7 | TRBV7-2 | ASSLAARPEQY
TRBJ1-2 | TRBV28 | ASSLRQGGYT
TRBJ2-7 | TRBV7-9 | ASSLKLESEQY
TRBJ2-3 | TRBV6-5 | ASSYMTPSTDTQY
TRBJ2-7 | TRBV27 | ASTSGSPYEQY
TRBJ1-4 | TRBV19 | ASSSTGGSRTNEKLF
TRBJ1-2 | TRBV18 | ASSPRTGADYGYT
TRBJ1-6 | TRBV5-8 | ASSFQGRAGNSPLH